This entry lists 7 T cell receptor beta chains sequenced from one sample in a study of cytomegalovirus exposure and HLA in healthy donors. Produced via immunoSEQ multiplex PCR; TCRdb's table is partial and in-frame only. The sample yields hundreds of thousands of clones, around 87% seen once. The sequenced sample was PBMCs. The receptors derive from a woman aged 18-29 years in good health and CMV-seropositive.

This chain joins TRBV9 and TRBJ1-4; 10 bases align to TRBD1. The J segment lost 2 bases and the V segment lost 4 bases, leaving 2 bases of the junction unmatched. The CDR3 loop spans 15 amino acids. The V gene's germline CDR1 is SGDLS and CDR2 YYNGEE. The CDR3 DNA sequence: TGTGCCAGCAGCAGACAGGGGGCTACTAATGAAAAACTGTTTTTT. It is translated as CASSRQGATNEKLFF. The full variable domain, in which reference TRBV9 and TRBJ1-4 provide the parts outside the CDR3, is DSGVTQTPKHLITATGQRVTLRCSPRSGDLSVYWYQQSLDQGLQFLIQYYNGEERAKGNILERFSAQQFPDLHSELNLSSLELGDSALYFCASSRQGATNEKLFFGSGTQLSVL.

This chain links TRBV19 with TRBJ2-7; D is unresolved. The CDR3 spans 12 residues. Germline values: CDR1 LNHDA, CDR2 SQIVND (reference sequence). The V gene lost 6 bases and the J gene lost 7 bases, with 13 bases spanning the gap. CDR3 coding DNA: TGTGCCAGTAGCGACGGGTCCTGGGAGCAGTACTTC. It encodes CASSDGSWEQYF.

This chain uses TRBV28 with TRBJ1-1, with 7 positions matching TRBD1. CDR3 length equals 13 residues. V lost 4 bases, J lost 9 bases, and 8 bases stayed unmatched. The V gene's germline CDR1 is MDHEN and CDR2 SYDVKM. The CDR3 region has the DNA TGTGCCAGCAGTTCCTCCGGGACAGTACAAGCTTTCTTT. This codes for CASSSSGTVQAFF.

The rearrangement joins TRBV28 to TRBJ2-2; weak D call: TRBD2 (5 bases). CDR1 is MDHEN and CDR2 is SYDVKM in the germline V gene. V was shortened by 0 bases and J by 7 bases, with 12 bases between the two germline ends. The CDR3 has 15 residues. CDR3 amino acids: CASSLWGRDDGELFF. The CDR3 nucleotides are TGTGCCAGCAGTTTATGGGGGAGAGACGACGGGGAGCTGTTTTTT.

The V and J genes are TRBV2 and TRBJ1-1, with 8 nucleotides matching TRBD1. This CDR3 has 14 amino acids. The V gene's germline CDR1 is SNHLY and CDR2 FYNNEI. V shed 6 bases and J 0 bases; nucleotides not matched to a gene: 3. The chain's CDR3 is CASSLGQVNTEAFF. In nucleotides, the CDR3 is TGTGCCAGCAGCTTGGGACAGGTGAACACTGAAGCTTTCTTT. The whole variable domain, filled in from reference TRBV2 and TRBJ1-1, reads EPEVTQTPSHQVTQMGQEVILRCVPISNHLYFYWYRQILGQKVEFLVSFYNNEISEKSEIFDDQFSVERPDGSNFTLKIRSTKLEDSAMYFCASSLGQVNTEAFFGQGTRLTVV.

J is TRBJ2-5 and V is TRBV9, with 11 bases identical to TRBD2. The CDR3 has 16 amino acids. Germline-derived CDR1 and CDR2 are SGDLS and YYNGEE. The ends lost 4 bases at V and 1 base at J; junction bases unmatched: 6. In DNA, the CDR3 is TGTGCCAGCAGCATCGGGACTAGCGGCCCCCAAGAGACCCAGTACTTC. As protein: CASSIGTSGPQETQYF.

This clone was detected once. The rearrangement uses TRBV18 and TRBJ1-4; 9 nucleotides align to TRBD1. The CDR3 runs to 17 residues. Trimming removed 3 bases from V and 5 bases from J; junction bases left unmatched: 10. Per germline, CDR1 KGHSH and CDR2 LQKENI. The CDR3 loop reads CASSPVAGQGSNEKLFF. CDR3 sequence (DNA): TGTGCCAGCTCACCTGTCGCGGGACAGGGATCCAATGAAAAACTGTTTTTT.